This T cell receptor (beta chain) was documented in a study of blood T cell repertoires in COVID-19. Recruited during active infection, patients (from Seattle) were subsequently followed longitudinally. The length of the CDR3 is 13 residues. V lost 3 bases to trimming and J lost 6 bases; unmatched junction nucleotides: 7. CDR1 is DFQATT, CDR2 SNEGSKA, per germline (reference sequence). The repertoire was sequenced with immunoSEQ multiplex PCR; TCRdb's copy has only in-frame clones and lacks some. The top ten clones hold roughly 0.53% of a sample with tens of thousands of clones, 90% of them seen once.

The sequence came from a man aged 45-60 years with COVID-19, enrolled during active disease. The chain combines TRBV20-1 with TRBJ2-7; TRBD2 matches 8 bases. Sequencing input: peripheral blood. The CDR3 region is CSASKAGEGEQYF. Here the CDR3 DNA reads TGCAGTGCTAGTAAAGCGGGAGAGGGCGAGCAGTACTTC.